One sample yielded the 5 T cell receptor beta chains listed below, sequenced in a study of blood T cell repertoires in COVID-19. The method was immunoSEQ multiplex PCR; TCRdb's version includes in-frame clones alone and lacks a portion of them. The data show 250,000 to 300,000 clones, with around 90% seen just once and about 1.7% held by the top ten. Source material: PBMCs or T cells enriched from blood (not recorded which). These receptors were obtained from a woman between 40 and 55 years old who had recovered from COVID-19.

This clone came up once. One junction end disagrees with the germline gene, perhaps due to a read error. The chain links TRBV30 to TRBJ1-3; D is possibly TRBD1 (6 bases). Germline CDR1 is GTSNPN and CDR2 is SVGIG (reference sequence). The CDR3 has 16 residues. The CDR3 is CAWSPSSLRDTDRTAF. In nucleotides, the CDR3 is TGTGCCTGGAGTCCTTCATCCCTCCGGGACACCGATAGAACAGCTTTT.

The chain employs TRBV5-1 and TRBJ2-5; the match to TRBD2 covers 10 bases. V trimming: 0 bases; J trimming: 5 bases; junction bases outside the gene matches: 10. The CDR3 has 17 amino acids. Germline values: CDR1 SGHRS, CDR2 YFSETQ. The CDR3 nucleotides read TGCGCCAGCAGCTTGGACCCCCTCGGACTAGCGGTCGAGACCCAGTACTTC. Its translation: CASSLDPLGLAVETQYF.

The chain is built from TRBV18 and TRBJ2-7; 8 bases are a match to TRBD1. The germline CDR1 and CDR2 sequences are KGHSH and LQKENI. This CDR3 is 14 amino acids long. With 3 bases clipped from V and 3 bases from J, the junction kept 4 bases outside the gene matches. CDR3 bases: TGTGCCAGCTCACCCCGACAGGGGATCTACGAGCAGTACTTC. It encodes CASSPRQGIYEQYF.

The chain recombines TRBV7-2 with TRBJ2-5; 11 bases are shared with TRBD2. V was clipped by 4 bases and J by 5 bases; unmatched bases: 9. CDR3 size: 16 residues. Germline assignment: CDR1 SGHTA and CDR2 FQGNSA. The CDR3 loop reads CASSSLRLAGTETQYF. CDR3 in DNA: TGTGCCAGCAGCTCCCTTAGACTAGCGGGGACCGAGACCCAGTACTTC.

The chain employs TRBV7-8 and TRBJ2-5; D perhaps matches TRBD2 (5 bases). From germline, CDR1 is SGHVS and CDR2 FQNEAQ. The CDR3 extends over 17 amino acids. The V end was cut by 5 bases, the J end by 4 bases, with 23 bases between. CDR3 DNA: TGTGCCAGCAGCGCAGATACTTTCCGGGCCGAGGGAGAGACCCAGTACTTC. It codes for CASSADTFRAEGETQYF.